This T cell receptor beta chain emerged from a study of blood T cell repertoires in COVID-19. Study information: Spain, Italy and the United States supplied samples that represented acute and convalescent COVID-19. In each case, the material was cDNA or gDNA derived from T cells, B-cell-depleted T cells, or PBMCs.

Germline assignment: CDR1 SGHTA and CDR2 FQGTGA. V shed 5 bases, J shed 6 bases, and the junction held 7 bases outside the gene matches. This CDR3 has 16 amino acids. In the study's own analysis: The assay estimated nucleated cells by amplifying reference gene primers. Only in-frame clones appear in the TCRdb table, and some are missing; sequencing was by immunoSEQ multiplex PCR. V, J and clone size were drawn from that table, and D and trimming were deduced from the DNA. The table has over 250,000 clones, over 75% seen once. Sequenced material: peripheral blood. J is TRBJ2-2 and V is TRBV7-3, with 12 bases matching TRBD2. The receptor was derived from a human donor in a cohort sampled during active COVID-19. In DNA, the CDR3 is TGTGCCAGCAGCCCACTAGCGGGAGGTTTATCCGGGGAGCTGTTTTTT. Its translation: CASSPLAGGLSGELFF.